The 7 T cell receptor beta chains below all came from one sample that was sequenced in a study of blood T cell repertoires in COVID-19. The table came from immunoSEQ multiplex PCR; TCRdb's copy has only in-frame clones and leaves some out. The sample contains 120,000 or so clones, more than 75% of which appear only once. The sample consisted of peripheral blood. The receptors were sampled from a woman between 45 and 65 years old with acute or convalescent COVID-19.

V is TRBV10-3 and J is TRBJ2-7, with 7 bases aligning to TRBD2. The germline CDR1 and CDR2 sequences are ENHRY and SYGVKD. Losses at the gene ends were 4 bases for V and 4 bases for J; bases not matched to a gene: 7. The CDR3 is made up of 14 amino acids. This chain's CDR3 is CAISAMTSMYEQYF. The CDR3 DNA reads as TGTGCCATCAGTGCAATGACTAGCATGTACGAGCAGTACTTC.

The CDR3 loop reads CASSYSTGGRTEAFF. In DNA form, the CDR3 reads TGTGCCAGCAGTTACTCGACAGGGGGCAGAACTGAAGCTTTCTTT. This sequence joins TRBV6-5 and TRBJ1-1; 10 nucleotides match TRBD1. The CDR3 runs to 15 residues. Germline CDR1 is MNHEY and CDR2 is SVGAGI. Germline trimming cut 0 bases from V and 5 bases from J; bases unmatched to any gene: 3.

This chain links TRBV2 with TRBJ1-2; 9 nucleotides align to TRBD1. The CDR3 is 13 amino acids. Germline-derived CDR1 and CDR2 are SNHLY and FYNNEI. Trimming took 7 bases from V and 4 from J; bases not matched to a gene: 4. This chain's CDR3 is CASMRDRAYGYTF. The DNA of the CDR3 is TGTGCCAGCATGAGGGACAGGGCCTATGGCTACACCTTC.

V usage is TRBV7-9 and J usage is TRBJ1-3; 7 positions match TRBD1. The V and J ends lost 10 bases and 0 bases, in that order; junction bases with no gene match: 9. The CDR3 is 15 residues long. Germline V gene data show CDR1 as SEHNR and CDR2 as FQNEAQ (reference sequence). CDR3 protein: CATPGQPTSGNTIYF. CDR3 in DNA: TGTGCCACCCCGGGACAGCCCACCTCTGGAAACACCATATATTTT.

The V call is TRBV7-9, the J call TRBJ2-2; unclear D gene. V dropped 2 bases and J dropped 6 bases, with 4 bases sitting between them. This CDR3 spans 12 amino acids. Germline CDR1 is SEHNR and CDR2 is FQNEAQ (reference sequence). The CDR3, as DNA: TGTGCCAGCAGCTTACTCCCCGGGGAGCTGTTTTTT. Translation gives CASSLLPGELFF. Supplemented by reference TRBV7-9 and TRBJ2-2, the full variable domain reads DTGVSQNPRHKITKRGQNVTFRCDPISEHNRLYWYRQTLGQGPEFLTYFQNEAQLEKSRLLSDRFSAERPKGSFSTLEIQRTEQGDSAMYLCASSLLPGELFFGEGSRLTVL.

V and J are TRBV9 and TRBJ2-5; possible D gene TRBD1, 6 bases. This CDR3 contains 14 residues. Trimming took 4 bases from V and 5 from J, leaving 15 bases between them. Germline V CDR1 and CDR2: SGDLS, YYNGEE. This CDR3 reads CASSSTGGYETQYF. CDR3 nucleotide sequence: TGTGCCAGCAGCTCGACAGGAGGTTATGAGACCCAGTACTTC.

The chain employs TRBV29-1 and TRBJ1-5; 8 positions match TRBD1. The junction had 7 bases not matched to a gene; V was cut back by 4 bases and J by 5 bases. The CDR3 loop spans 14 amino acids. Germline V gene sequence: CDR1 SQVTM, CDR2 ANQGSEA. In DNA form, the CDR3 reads TGCAGCGTTGCCAGGGGGCCGGGGGATCAGCCCCAGCATTTT. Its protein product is CSVARGPGDQPQHF.